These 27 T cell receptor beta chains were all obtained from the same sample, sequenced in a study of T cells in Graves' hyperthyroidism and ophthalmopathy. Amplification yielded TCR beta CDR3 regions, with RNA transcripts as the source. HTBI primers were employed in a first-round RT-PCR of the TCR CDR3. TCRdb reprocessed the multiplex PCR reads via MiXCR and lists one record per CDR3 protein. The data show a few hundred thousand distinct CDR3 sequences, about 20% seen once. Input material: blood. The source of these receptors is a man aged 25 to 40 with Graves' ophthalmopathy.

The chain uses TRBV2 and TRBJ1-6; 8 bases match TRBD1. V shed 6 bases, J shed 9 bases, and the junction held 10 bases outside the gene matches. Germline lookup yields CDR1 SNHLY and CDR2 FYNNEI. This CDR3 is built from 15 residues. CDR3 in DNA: TGTGCCAGCAGCCAAGGTGGGACAGGTGGTTCACCCCTCCACTTT. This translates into CASSQGGTGGSPLHF.

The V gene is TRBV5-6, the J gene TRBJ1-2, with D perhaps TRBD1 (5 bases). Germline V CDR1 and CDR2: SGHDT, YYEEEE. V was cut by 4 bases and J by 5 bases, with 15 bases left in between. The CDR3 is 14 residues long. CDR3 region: CASSRDGDWYGYTF. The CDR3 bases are TGTGCCAGCAGCCGGGACGGGGATTGGTATGGCTACACCTTC. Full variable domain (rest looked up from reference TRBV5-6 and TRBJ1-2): DAGVTQSPTHLIKTRGQQVTLRCSPKSGHDTVSWYQQALGQGPQFIFQYYEEEERQRGNFPDRFSGHQFPNYSSELNVNALLLGDSALYLCASSRDGDWYGYTFGSGTRLTVV.

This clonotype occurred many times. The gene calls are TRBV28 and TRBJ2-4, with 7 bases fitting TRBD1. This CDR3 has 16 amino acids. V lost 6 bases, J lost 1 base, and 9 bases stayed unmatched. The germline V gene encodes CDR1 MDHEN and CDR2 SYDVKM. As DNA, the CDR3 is TGTGCCAGCAGGAGAACAGGGGAGCGGGCCAAAAACATTCAGTACTTC. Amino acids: CASRRTGERAKNIQYF.

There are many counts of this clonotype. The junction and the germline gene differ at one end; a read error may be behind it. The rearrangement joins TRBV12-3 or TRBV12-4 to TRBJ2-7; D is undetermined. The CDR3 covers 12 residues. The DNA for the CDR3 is TGTGCCAGCAGTTTCCGGACGGTGGAGCTGTACTTC. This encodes CASSFRTVELYF.

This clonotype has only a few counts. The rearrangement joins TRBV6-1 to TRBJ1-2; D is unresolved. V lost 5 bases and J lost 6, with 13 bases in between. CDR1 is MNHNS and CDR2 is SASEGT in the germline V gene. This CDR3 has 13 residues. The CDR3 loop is CASSTWDFHGYTF. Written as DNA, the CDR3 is TGTGCCAGCAGTACCTGGGATTTCCATGGCTACACCTTC.

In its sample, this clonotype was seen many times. CDR3 sequence reads: CASSWPEQFF. DNA of the CDR3: TGTGCCAGCAGCTGGCCTGAGCAGTTCTTC. The V call is TRBV28, the J call TRBJ2-1; D is unclear. CDR1 MDHEN and CDR2 SYDVKM come from the germline V gene. CDR3 length equals 10 residues. V lost 6 bases, J lost 9 bases, and 6 bases lay in between. Supplemented by reference TRBV28 and TRBJ2-1, the full variable domain reads DVKVTQSSRYLVKRTGEKVFLECVQDMDHENMFWYRQDPGLGLRLIYFSYDVKMKEKGDIPEGYSVSREKKERFSLILESASTNQTSMYLCASSWPEQFFGPGTRLTVL.

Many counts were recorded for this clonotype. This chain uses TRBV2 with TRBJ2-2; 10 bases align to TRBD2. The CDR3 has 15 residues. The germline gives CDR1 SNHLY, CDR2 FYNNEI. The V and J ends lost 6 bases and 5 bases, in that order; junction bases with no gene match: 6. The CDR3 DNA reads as TGTGCCAGCAGAGCTAGCGGGAGTAGGACCGGGGAGCTGTTTTTT. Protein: CASRASGSRTGELFF.

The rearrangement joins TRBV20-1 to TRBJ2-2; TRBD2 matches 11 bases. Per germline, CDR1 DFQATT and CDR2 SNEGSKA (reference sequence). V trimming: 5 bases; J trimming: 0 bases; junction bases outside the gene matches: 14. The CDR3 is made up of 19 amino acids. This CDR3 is CSARTSGRGEIANTGELFF. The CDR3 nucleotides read TGCAGTGCTCGAACTAGCGGGAGAGGTGAAATCGCGAACACCGGGGAGCTGTTTTTT.

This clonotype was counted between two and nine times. The CDR3 loop is CSVNIGTGVNSEAFF. The CDR3 nucleotides are TGCAGTGTTAACATCGGGACAGGGGTAAATAGTGAAGCTTTCTTT. The chain carries TRBV20-1 and TRBJ1-1; 10 bases align to TRBD1. J was trimmed by 7 bases and V by 7 bases; bases with no gene match: 15. CDR1 DFQATT and CDR2 SNEGSKA come from the germline V gene (reference sequence). This CDR3 has 15 amino acids.

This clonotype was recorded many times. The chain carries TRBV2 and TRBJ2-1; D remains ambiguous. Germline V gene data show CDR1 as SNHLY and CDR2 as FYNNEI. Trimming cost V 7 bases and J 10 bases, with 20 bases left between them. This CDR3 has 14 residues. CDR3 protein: CASTFLGPPEEQFF. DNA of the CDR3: TGTGCCAGCACCTTCCTCGGCCCCCCGGAAGAGCAGTTCTTC. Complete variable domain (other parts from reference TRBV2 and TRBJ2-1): EPEVTQTPSHQVTQMGQEVILRCVPISNHLYFYWYRQILGQKVEFLVSFYNNEISEKSEIFDDQFSVERPDGSNFTLKIRSTKLEDSAMYFCASTFLGPPEEQFFGPGTRLTVL.

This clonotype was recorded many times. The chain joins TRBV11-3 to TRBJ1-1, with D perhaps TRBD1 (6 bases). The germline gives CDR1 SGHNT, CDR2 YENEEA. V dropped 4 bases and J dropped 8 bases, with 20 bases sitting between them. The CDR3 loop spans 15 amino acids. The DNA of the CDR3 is TGTGCCAGCAGCTCCATGGGGCAGGGGACAAGGGAAGCTTTCTTT. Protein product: CASSSMGQGTREAFF.

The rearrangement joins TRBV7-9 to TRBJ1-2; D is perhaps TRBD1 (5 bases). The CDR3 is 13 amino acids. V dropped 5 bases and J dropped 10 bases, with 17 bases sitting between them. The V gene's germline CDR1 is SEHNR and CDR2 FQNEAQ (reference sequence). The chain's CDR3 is CASSQGVRLDYTF. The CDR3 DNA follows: TGTGCCAGCAGCCAGGGAGTCCGGTTGGACTACACCTTC.

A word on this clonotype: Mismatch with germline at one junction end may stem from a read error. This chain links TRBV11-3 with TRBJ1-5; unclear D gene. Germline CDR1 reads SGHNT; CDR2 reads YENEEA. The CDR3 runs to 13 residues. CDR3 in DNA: TGTGTCAGCAGCCAGAGGGCGAATCAGCCCCAGCATTTT. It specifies CVSSQRANQPQHF.

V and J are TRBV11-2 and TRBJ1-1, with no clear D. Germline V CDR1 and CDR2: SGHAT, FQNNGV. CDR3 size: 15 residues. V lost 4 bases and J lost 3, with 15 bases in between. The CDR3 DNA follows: TGTGCCAGCAGCTCCCCAGCTGGGGTGGACACTGAAGCTTTCTTT. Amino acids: CASSSPAGVDTEAFF. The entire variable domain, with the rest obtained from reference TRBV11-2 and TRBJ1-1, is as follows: EAGVAQSPRYKIIEKRQSVAFWCNPISGHATLYWYQQILGQGPKLLIQFQNNGVVDDSQLPKDRFSAERLKGVDSTLKIQPAKLEDSAVYLCASSSPAGVDTEAFFGQGTRLTVV.

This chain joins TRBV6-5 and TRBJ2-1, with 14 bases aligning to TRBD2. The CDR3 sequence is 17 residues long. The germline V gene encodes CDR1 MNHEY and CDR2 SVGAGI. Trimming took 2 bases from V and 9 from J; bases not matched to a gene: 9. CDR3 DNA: TGTGCCAGCAGTTACCCCGGGACTAGCGGGAGTTCAAGTGAGCAGTTCTTC. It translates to CASSYPGTSGSSSEQFF.

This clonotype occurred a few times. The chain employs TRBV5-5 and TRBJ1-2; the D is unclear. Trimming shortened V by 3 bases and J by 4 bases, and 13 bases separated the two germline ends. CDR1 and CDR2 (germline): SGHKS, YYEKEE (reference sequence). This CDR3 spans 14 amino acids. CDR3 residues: CASSSRLAFYGYTF. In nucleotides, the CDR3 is TGTGCCAGCAGCTCCCGTTTAGCCTTCTATGGCTACACCTTC.

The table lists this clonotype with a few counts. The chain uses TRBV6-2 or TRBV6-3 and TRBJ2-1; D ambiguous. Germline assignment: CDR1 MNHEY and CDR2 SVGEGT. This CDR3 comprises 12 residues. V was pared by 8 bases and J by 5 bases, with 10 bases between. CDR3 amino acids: CASGNSHNEQFF. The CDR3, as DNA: TGTGCCAGCGGGAATTCCCACAATGAGCAGTTCTTC.

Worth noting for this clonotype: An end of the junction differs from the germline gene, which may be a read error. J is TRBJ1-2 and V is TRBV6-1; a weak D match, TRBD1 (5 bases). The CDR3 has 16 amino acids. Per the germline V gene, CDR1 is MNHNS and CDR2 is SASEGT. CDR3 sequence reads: CASSKTQGRANCGYTF. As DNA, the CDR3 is TGTGCCAGCAGTAAAACTCAGGGTCGAGCTAACTGTGGCTACACCTTC.

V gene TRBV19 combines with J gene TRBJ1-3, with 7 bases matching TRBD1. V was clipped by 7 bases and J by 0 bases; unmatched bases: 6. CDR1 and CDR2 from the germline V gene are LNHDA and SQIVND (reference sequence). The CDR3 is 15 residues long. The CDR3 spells CASKEGASSGNTIYF. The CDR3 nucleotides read TGTGCCAGTAAAGAGGGGGCCAGCTCTGGAAACACCATATATTTT.

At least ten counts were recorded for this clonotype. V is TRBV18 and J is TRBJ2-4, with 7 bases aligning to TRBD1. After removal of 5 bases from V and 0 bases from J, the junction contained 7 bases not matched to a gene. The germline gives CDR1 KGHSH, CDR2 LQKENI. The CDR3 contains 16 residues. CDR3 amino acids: CASSSTGALAKNIQYF. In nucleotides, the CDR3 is TGTGCCAGCTCATCCACAGGGGCCTTAGCCAAAAACATTCAGTACTTC.

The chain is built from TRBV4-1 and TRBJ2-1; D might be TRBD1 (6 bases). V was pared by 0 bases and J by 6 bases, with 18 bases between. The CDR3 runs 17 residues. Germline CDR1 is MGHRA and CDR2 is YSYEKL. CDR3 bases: TGCGCCAGCAGCCAAGATCTCGGACAGTCCCCGGGCAATGAGCAGTTCTTC. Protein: CASSQDLGQSPGNEQFF.

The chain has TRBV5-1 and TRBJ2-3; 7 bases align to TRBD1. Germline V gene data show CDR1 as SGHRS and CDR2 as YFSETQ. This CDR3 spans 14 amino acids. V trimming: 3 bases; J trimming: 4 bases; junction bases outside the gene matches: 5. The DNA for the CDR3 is TGCGCCAGCAGCTCACAAACAGGGGCAGATACGCAGTATTTT. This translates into CASSSQTGADTQYF.

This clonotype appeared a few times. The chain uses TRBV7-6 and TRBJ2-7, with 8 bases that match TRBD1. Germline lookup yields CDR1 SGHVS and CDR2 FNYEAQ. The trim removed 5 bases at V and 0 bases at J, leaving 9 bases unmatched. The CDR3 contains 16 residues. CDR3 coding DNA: TGTGCCAGCAGCCAAGGAGGGACAGGAGCCTCCTACGAGCAGTACTTC. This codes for CASSQGGTGASYEQYF.

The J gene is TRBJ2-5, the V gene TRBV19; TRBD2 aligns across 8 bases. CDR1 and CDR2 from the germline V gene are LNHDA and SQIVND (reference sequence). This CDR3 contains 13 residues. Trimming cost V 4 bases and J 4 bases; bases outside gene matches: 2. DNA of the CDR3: TGTGCCAGTAGTAGCGGGGGGTTAGAGACCCAGTACTTC. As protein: CASSSGGLETQYF.

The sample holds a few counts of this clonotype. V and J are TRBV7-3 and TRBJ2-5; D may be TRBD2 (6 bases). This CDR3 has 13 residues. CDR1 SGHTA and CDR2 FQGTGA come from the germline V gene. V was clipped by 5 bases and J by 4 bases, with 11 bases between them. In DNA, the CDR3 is TGTGCCAGCAGCCTAAACGGGAGAGAGACCCAGTACTTC. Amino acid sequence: CASSLNGRETQYF. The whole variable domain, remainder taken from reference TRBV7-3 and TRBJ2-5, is GAGVSQTPSNKVTEKGKYVELRCDPISGHTALYWYRQSLGQGPEFLIYFQGTGAADDSGLPNDRFFAVRPEGSVSTLKIQRTERGDSAVYLCASSLNGRETQYFGPGTRLLVL.

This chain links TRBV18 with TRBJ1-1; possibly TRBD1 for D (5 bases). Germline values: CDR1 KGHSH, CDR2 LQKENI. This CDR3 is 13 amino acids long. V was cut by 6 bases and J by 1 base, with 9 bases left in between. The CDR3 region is CASSMGPNTEAFF. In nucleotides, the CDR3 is TGTGCCAGCTCGATGGGACCGAACACTGAAGCTTTCTTT.

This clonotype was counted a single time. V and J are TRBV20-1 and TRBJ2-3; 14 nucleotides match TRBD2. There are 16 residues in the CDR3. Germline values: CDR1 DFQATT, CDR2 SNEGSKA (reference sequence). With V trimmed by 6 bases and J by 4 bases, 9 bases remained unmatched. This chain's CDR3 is CSASATSGRVADTQYF. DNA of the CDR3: TGCAGTGCCAGCGCGACTAGCGGGAGGGTGGCAGATACGCAGTATTTT.